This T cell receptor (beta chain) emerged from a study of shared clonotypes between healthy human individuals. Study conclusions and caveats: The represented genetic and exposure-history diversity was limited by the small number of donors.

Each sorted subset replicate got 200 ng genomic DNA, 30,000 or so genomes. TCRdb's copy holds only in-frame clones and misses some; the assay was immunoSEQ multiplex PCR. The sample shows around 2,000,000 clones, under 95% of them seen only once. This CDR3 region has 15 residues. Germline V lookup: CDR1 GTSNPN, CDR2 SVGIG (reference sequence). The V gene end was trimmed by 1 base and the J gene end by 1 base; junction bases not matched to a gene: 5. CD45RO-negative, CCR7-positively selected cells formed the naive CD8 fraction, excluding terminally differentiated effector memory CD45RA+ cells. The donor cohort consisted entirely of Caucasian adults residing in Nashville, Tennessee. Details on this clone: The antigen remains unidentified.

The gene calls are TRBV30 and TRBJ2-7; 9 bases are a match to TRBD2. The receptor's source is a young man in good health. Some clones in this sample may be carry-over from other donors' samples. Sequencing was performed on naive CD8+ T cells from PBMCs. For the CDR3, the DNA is TGTGCCTGGAGTGGACTAGCGGACGGATCCTACGAGCAGTACTTC. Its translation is CAWSGLADGSYEQYF. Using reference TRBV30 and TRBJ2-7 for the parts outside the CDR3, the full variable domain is SQTIHQWPATLVQPVGSPLSLECTVEGTSNPNLYWYRQAAGRGLQLLFYSVGIGQISSEVPQNLSASRPQDRQFILSSKKLLLSDSGFYLCAWSGLADGSYEQYFGPGTRLTVT.